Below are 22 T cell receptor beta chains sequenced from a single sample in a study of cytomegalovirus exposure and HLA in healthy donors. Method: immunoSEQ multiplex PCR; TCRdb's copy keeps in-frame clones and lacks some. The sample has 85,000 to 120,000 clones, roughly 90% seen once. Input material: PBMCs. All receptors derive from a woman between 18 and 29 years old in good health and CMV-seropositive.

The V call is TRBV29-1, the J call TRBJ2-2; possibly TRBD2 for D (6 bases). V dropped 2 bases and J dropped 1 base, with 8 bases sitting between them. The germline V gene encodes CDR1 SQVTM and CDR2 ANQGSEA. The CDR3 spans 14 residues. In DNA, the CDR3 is TGCAGCGTTGAAAAGGGACTGAACACCGGGGAGCTGTTTTTT. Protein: CSVEKGLNTGELFF.

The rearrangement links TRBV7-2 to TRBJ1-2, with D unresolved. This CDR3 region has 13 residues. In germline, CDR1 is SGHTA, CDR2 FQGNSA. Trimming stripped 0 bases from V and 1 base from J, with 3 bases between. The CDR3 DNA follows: TGTGCCAGCAGCTTAGCCAATAACTATGGCTACACCTTC. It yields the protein CASSLANNYGYTF.

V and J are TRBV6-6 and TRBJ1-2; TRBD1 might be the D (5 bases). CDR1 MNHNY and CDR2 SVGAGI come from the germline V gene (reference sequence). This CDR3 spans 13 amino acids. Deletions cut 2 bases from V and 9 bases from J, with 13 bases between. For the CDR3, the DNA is TGTGCCAGCAGTTACGAAGGGGAGGGGAGCTACACCTTC. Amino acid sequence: CASSYEGEGSYTF.

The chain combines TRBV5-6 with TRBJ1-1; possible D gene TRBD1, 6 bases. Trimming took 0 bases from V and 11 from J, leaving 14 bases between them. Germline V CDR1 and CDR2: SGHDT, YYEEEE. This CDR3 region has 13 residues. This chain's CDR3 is CASSLAKGQGAFF. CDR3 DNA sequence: TGTGCCAGCAGCTTGGCCAAGGGTCAGGGGGCTTTCTTT. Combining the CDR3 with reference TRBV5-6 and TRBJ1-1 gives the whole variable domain DAGVTQSPTHLIKTRGQQVTLRCSPKSGHDTVSWYQQALGQGPQFIFQYYEEEERQRGNFPDRFSGHQFPNYSSELNVNALLLGDSALYLCASSLAKGQGAFFGQGTRLTVV.

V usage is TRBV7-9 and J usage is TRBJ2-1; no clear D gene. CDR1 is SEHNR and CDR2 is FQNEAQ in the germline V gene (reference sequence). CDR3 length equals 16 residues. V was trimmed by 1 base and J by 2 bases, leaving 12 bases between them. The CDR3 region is CASSLGRPETYNEQFF. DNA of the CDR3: TGTGCCAGCAGCTTAGGGCGCCCGGAGACCTACAATGAGCAGTTCTTC.

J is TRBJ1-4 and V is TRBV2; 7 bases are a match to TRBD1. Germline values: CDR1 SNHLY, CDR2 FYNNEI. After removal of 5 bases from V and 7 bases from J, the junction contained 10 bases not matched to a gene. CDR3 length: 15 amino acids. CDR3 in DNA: TGTGCCAGCAGTTCCGACGACAGGGCTAGTGAAAAACTGTTTTTT. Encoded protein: CASSSDDRASEKLFF.

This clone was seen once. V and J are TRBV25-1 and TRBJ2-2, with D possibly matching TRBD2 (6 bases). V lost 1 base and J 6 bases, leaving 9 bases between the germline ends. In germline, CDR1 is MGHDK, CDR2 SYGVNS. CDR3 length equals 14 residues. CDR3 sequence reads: CASSESWGAGELFF. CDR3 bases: TGTGCCAGCAGTGAATCTTGGGGGGCCGGGGAGCTGTTTTTT.

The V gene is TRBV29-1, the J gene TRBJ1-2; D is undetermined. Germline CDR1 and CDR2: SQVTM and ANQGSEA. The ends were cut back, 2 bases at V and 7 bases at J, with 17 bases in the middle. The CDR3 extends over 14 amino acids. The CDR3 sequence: CSVESPDFGVGYTF. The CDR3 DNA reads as TGCAGCGTTGAATCTCCGGACTTTGGGGTTGGCTACACCTTC.

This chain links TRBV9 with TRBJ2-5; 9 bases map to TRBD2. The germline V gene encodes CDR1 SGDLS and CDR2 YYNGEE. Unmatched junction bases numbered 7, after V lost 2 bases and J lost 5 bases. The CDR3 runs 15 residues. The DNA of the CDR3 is TGTGCCAGCAGCGTTAGCGGGGGCGGTGTGGAGACCCAGTACTTC. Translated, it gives CASSVSGGGVETQYF.

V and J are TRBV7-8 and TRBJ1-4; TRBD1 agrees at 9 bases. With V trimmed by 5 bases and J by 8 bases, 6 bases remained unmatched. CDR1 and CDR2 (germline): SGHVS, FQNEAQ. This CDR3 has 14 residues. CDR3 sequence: CASSIDRGNEKLFF. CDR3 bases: TGTGCCAGCAGCATTGACAGGGGGAACGAAAAACTGTTTTTT. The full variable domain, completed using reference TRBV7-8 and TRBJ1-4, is GAGVSQSPRYKVAKRGQDVALRCDPISGHVSLFWYQQALGQGPEFLTYFQNEAQLDKSGLPSDRFFAERPEGSVSTLKIQRTQQEDSAVYLCASSIDRGNEKLFFGSGTQLSVL.

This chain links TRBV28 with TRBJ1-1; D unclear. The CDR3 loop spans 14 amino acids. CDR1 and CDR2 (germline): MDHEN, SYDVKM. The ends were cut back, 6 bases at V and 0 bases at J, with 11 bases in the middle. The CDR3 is CASRAPIMNTEAFF. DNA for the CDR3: TGTGCCAGCAGAGCCCCTATTATGAACACTGAAGCTTTCTTT.

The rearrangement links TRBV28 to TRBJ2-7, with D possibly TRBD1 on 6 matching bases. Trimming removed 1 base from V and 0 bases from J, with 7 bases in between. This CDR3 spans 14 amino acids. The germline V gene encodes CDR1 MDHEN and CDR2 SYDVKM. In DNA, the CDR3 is TGTGCCAGCAGTTTATCGGACAGCTCCTACGAGCAGTACTTC. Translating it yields CASSLSDSSYEQYF.

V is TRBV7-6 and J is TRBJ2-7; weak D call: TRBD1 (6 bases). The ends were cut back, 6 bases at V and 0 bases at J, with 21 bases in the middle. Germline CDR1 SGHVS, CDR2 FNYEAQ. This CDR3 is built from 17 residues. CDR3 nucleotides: TGTGCCAGCAGTACGCAGCAGGGGCTACCTCCCTCCTACGAGCAGTACTTC. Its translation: CASSTQQGLPPSYEQYF.

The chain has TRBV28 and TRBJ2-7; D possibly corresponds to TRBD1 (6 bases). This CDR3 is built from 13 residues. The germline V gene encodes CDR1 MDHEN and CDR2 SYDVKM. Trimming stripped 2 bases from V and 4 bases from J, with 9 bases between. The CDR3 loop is CASSLRDIYEQYF. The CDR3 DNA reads TGTGCCAGCAGTTTAAGGGACATTTACGAGCAGTACTTC. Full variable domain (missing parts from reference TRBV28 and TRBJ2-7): DVKVTQSSRYLVKRTGEKVFLECVQDMDHENMFWYRQDPGLGLRLIYFSYDVKMKEKGDIPEGYSVSREKKERFSLILESASTNQTSMYLCASSLRDIYEQYFGPGTRLTVT.

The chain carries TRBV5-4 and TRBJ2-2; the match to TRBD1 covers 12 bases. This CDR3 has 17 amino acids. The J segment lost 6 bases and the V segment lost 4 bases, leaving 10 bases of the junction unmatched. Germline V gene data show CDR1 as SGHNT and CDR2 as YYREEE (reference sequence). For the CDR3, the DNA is TGTGCCAGCAGCACACCGGGACAGGGGGCTTCGGCCGGGGAGCTGTTTTTT. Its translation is CASSTPGQGASAGELFF.

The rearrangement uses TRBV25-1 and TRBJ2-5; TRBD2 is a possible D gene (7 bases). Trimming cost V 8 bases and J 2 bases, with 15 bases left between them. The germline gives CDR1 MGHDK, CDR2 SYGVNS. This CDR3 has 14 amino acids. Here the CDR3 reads CASGSGTNQETQYF. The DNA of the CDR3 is TGTGCCAGCGGCAGCGGGACAAATCAAGAGACCCAGTACTTC. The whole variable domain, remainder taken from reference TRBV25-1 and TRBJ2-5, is EADIYQTPRYLVIGTGKKITLECSQTMGHDKMYWYQQDPGMELHLIHYSYGVNSTEKGDLSSESTVSRIRTEHFPLTLESARPSHTSQYLCASGSGTNQETQYFGPGTRLLVL.

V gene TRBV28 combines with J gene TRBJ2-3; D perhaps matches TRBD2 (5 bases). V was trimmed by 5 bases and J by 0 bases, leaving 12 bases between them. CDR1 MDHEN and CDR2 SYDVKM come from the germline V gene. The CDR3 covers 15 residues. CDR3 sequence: CASSHLTGSTDTQYF. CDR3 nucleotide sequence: TGTGCCAGCAGTCACCTGACGGGAAGCACAGATACGCAGTATTTT.

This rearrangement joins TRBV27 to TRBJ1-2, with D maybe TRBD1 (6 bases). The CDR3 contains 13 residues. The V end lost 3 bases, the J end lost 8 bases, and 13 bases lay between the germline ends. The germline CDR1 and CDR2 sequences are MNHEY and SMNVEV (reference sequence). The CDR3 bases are TGTGCCAGCAGTTTTGGGGGCGCTCAAGGCTACACCTTC. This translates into CASSFGGAQGYTF.

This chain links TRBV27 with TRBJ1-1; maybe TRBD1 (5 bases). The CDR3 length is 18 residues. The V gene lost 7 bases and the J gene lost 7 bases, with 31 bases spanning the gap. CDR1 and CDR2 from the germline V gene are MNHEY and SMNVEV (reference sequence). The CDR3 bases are TGTGCCAGCACTGGGGGGTCCGCCGGCCTGCGTGGGCGTCATGAAGCTTTCTTT. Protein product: CASTGGSAGLRGRHEAFF.

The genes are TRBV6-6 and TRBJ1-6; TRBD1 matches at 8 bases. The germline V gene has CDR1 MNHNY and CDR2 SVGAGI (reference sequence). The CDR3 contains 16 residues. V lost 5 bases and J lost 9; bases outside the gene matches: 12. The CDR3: CASSVSGQANLSPLHF. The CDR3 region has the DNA TGTGCCAGCAGTGTATCGGGACAGGCGAATCTTTCACCCCTCCACTTT.

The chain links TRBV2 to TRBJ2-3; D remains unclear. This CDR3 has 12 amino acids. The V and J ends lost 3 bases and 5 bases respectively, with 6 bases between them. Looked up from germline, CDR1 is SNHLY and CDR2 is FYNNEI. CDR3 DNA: TGTGCCAGCAGTGATCAGGTAGATACGCAGTATTTT. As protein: CASSDQVDTQYF.

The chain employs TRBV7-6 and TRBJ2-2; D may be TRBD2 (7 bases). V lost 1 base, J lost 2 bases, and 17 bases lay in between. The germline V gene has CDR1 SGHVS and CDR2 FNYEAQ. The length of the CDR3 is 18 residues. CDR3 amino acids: CASSLVGGDKINTGELFF. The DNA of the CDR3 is TGTGCCAGCAGCTTAGTGGGGGGGGACAAGATTAACACCGGGGAGCTGTTTTTT.